Included here is one TCR beta chain sequence, with context. The entry originates in a study of blood T cell repertoires in COVID-19. The length of the CDR3 is 14 residues. V gave up 1 base and J gave up 4 bases, with 9 bases separating them. Germline CDR1 and CDR2: SGHRS and YFSETQ. The assay was immunoSEQ multiplex PCR, and TCRdb's table has in-frame clones only and misses some. The data hold 60,000 to 70,000 clones, with approximately 80% observed a single time. This sequence was found in an elderly woman with acute or convalescent COVID-19. The J gene is TRBJ1-3, the V gene TRBV5-1; D is unresolved. The sample taken for sequencing was peripheral blood. The CDR3 sequence is CASSLTRFGNTIYF. The CDR3 bases are TGCGCCAGCAGCTTGACACGCTTCGGAAACACCATATATTTT.